A selection of T cell receptor beta chains follows, all from one sample in a study of blood T cell repertoires in COVID-19. The protocol was immunoSEQ multiplex PCR, while the TCRdb copy is restricted to in-frame clones and leaves out a portion. The table has around 140,000 clones, approximately 88% seen once. What was sequenced was peripheral blood. The receptor source for this set is a woman aged 45-60 years with acute or convalescent COVID-19. CDR3s include the opening cysteine and the closing phenylalanine or tryptophan. The D gene is left open where the match is weak. For some rows the clone size is stated as once, few or many, or as a class when expanded; others skip it.

V	J	D	size	CDR3	DNA
TRBV7-9	TRBJ2-2	TRBD1	-	CASSQQGLDTGELFF	TGTGCCAGCAGCCAACAGGGGCTTGACACCGGGGAGCTGTTTTTT
TRBV5-4	TRBJ2-2	TRBD2	-	CASSPGLAGGTGELFF	TGTGCCAGCAGCCCTGGACTAGCGGGGGGTACCGGGGAGCTGTTTTTT
TRBV12-3/TRBV12-4	TRBJ1-5	-	-	CASSQRFNQPQHF	TGTGCCAGCAGTCAGCGCTTCAATCAGCCCCAGCATTTT
TRBV23-1	TRBJ2-5	TRBD1	once	CASSQQQGLSYQETQYF	TGCGCCAGCAGTCAACAACAGGGGCTTTCGTACCAAGAGACCCAGTACTTC
TRBV10-1	TRBJ2-1	TRBD2	-	CASAAGLAYNEQFF	TGCGCCAGTGCAGCCGGACTAGCATACAATGAGCAGTTCTTC
TRBV28	TRBJ2-4	TRBD1	-	CASSLFQGAGAKNIQYF	TGTGCCAGCAGTTTATTTCAGGGGGCGGGAGCCAAAAACATTCAGTACTTC
TRBV11-2	TRBJ2-7	TRBD2	-	CASSRGGSSLSYEQYF	TGTGCCAGCAGCCGGGGGGGCAGTTCGCTCTCCTACGAGCAGTACTTC
TRBV5-1	TRBJ1-1	-	-	CASSGRTAMNTEAFF	TGCGCCAGCAGCGGAAGGACAGCTATGAACACTGAAGCTTTCTTT
TRBV29-1	TRBJ1-2	-	few	CSVEGSNYGYTF	TGCAGCGTTGAGGGCAGTAACTATGGCTACACCTTC
TRBV11-2	TRBJ2-1	-	-	CASSAAGDKEQFF	TGTGCCAGCAGCGCCGCCGGGGACAAGGAGCAGTTCTTC
TRBV2	TRBJ1-4	-	-	CASSEHRKATNEKLFF	TGTGCCAGCAGTGAGCACAGGAAAGCAACTAATGAAAAACTGTTTTTT
TRBV4-2	TRBJ2-2	-	once	CASSQTAVPLLFF	TGTGCCAGCAGCCAAACGGCGGTTCCGTTGCTGTTTTTT
TRBV5-4	TRBJ2-3	-	once	CASSAAQGGSTDTQYF	TGTGCCAGCAGCGCTGCTCAGGGGGGAAGCACAGATACGCAGTATTTT
TRBV9	TRBJ1-3	-	few	CASSAGAGAGNTIYF	TGTGCCAGCAGCGCAGGGGCGGGGGCTGGAAACACCATATATTTT
TRBV7-2	TRBJ2-6	-	few	CASSLIGLAIPGANVLTF	TGTGCCAGCAGCTTAATTGGACTCGCAATCCCTGGGGCCAACGTCCTGACTTTC
TRBV10-1	TRBJ1-3	TRBD1	-	CASRPDRISGNTIYF	TGCGCCAGCCGCCCGGACAGGATCTCTGGAAACACCATATATTTT
TRBV12-3/TRBV12-4	TRBJ1-2	TRBD1	once	CASSQTGVYGYTF	TGTGCCAGCAGTCAGACAGGGGTCTATGGCTACACCTTC
TRBV2	TRBJ1-1	-	-	CASSVPGFNTEAFF	TGTGCCAGCAGTGTCCCGGGTTTTAACACTGAAGCTTTCTTT
TRBV6-5	TRBJ1-1	TRBD1	-	CASRTRGQGNTEAFF	TGTGCCAGCAGAACAAGGGGGCAAGGGAACACTGAAGCTTTCTTT
TRBV5-4	TRBJ2-4	-	-	CASSSAAPEMGNIQYF	TGTGCCAGCAGCTCAGCGGCGCCCGAGATGGGAAACATTCAGTACTTC
TRBV6-4	TRBJ1-1	TRBD1	-	CASIETPGQGAREAFF	TGTGCCAGCATTGAGACACCGGGACAGGGGGCTCGTGAAGCTTTCTTT
TRBV2	TRBJ1-1	TRBD1	once	CASSEGDREIFFF	TGTGCCAGCAGTGAAGGGGACAGGGAAATCTTTTTCTTT